The 17 T cell receptor beta chains given below trace back to one sample, sequenced in a study of early stage breast cancer tumors. Sequenced by immunoSEQ multiplex PCR; TCRdb stores in-frame clones only, minus some. This sample has around 40,000 clones, with around two thirds found just once. Sequenced: blood. The receptors stem from a person aged 45 to 59 with breast cancer.

The V call is TRBV7-9, the J call TRBJ1-4; no clear D gene. The V gene's germline CDR1 is SEHNR and CDR2 FQNEAQ (reference sequence). CDR3 size: 13 residues. V was trimmed by 0 bases and J by 8 bases, leaving 7 bases between them. The CDR3 sequence: CASSLAGGEKLFF. CDR3 DNA: TGTGCCAGCAGCTTAGCGGGCGGGGAAAAACTGTTTTTT.

The V call is TRBV10-3, the J call TRBJ1-3; TRBD1 aligns across 7 bases. V trimming: 3 bases; J trimming: 0 bases; junction bases outside the gene matches: 2. The CDR3 runs 15 residues. The germline CDR1 and CDR2 sequences are ENHRY and SYGVKD. The CDR3 sequence: CAISDRDSSGNTIYF. Written as DNA, the CDR3 is TGTGCCATCAGTGACAGGGACAGCTCTGGAAACACCATATATTTT.

This clone was counted only a few times. The rearrangement uses TRBV2 and TRBJ1-1, with 9 bases lining up with TRBD1. Germline CDR1 and CDR2: SNHLY and FYNNEI. CDR3 size: 14 residues. V was clipped by 7 bases and J by 4 bases; unmatched bases: 7. CDR3 sequence reads: CASIRTGEATEAFF. The CDR3 DNA follows: TGTGCCAGCATCAGGACAGGGGAGGCCACTGAAGCTTTCTTT.

This clone has just a few counts. The rearrangement joins TRBV9 to TRBJ1-6; 7 nucleotides match TRBD1. Germline V gene data show CDR1 as SGDLS and CDR2 as YYNGEE. The junction had 2 bases not matched to a gene; V was cut back by 2 bases and J by 9 bases. The CDR3 has 13 amino acids. The CDR3 DNA reads as TGTGCCAGCAGCGTTGGGACAGCTTCACCCCTCCACTTT. This gives the protein CASSVGTASPLHF.

The chain joins TRBV13 to TRBJ1-3; a possible D gene is TRBD1 (6 bases). Trimming pared 6 bases from V and 0 bases from J, leaving 15 bases between. Germline CDR1 reads PRHDT; CDR2 reads FYEKMQ (reference sequence). The CDR3 is 16 residues long. CDR3 nucleotides: TGTGCCAGCAGGGAACTGGGGGCGAGCTCTGGAAACACCATATATTTT. Translating it yields CASRELGASSGNTIYF.

This sequence joins TRBV7-3 and TRBJ2-1; 11 nucleotides agree with TRBD2. This CDR3 is built from 15 residues. Germline CDR1 reads SGHTA; CDR2 reads FQGTGA. The junction had 3 bases not matched to a gene; V was cut back by 4 bases and J by 4 bases. In DNA form, the CDR3 reads TGTGCCAGCAGCTCGGGACTAGCGGAATACAATGAGCAGTTCTTC. Protein product: CASSSGLAEYNEQFF.

The chain is built from TRBV2 and TRBJ2-2; 8 bases map to TRBD1. Germline assignment: CDR1 SNHLY and CDR2 FYNNEI. CDR3 size: 15 residues. J gave up 0 bases and V 6 bases, and 3 bases lay outside the gene matches. The CDR3, as DNA: TGTGCCAGCAGGGGGACAGGCGCGAACACCGGGGAGCTGTTTTTT. Its translation: CASRGTGANTGELFF.

The chain links TRBV6-6 to TRBJ2-3; possibly TRBD1 for D (6 bases). Trimming took 6 bases from V and 0 from J, leaving 13 bases between them. The germline V gene has CDR1 MNHNY and CDR2 SVGAGI (reference sequence). There are 15 residues in the CDR3. The CDR3 nucleotides read TGTGCCAGCAGACGCGACAGGACAAGCACAGATACGCAGTATTTT. Residues: CASRRDRTSTDTQYF.

This clone was picked up one time. The chain is built from TRBV10-1 and TRBJ2-7, with 7 bases fitting TRBD2. From germline, CDR1 is WNHNN and CDR2 SYGVQD (reference sequence). V trimming: 4 bases; J trimming: 0 bases; junction bases outside the gene matches: 0. The CDR3 has 13 residues. This chain's CDR3 is CASSGGGSYEQYF. For the CDR3, the DNA is TGCGCCAGCAGTGGCGGGGGCTCCTACGAGCAGTACTTC.

The chain uses TRBV27 and TRBJ1-2, with D perhaps matching TRBD1 (5 bases). The germline gives CDR1 MNHEY, CDR2 SMNVEV (reference sequence). Trimming shortened V by 6 bases and J by 5 bases, and 19 bases separated the two germline ends. The CDR3 spans 15 residues. The CDR3 is CASRPRVGLSYGYTF. CDR3 DNA sequence: TGTGCCAGCAGGCCCAGGGTCGGGCTTAGTTATGGCTACACCTTC.

The chain is built from TRBV7-8 and TRBJ1-5, with D possibly matching TRBD1 (6 bases). The CDR3 length is 15 residues. Germline-derived CDR1 and CDR2 are SGHVS and FQNEAQ. V was trimmed by 1 base and J by 1 base, leaving 8 bases between them. CDR3 loop: CASSLGRGSNQPQHF. For the CDR3, the DNA is TGTGCCAGCAGCTTAGGCAGGGGCAGCAATCAGCCCCAGCATTTT.

This clone was picked up a small number of times. The rearrangement uses TRBV2 and TRBJ2-2, with TRBD2 matching over 7 bases. V shed 7 bases and J 1 base; nucleotides not matched to a gene: 3. CDR1 SNHLY and CDR2 FYNNEI come from the germline V gene. The CDR3 extends over 14 amino acids. CDR3 in DNA: TGTGCCAGCACCAGCGGGAAGAACACCGGGGAGCTGTTTTTT. It codes for CASTSGKNTGELFF.

The V and J genes are TRBV11-2 and TRBJ1-1; D possibly corresponds to TRBD1 (6 bases). CDR1 SGHAT and CDR2 FQNNGV come from the germline V gene. This CDR3 region has 15 residues. Trimming left V 1 base short and J 2 bases short, with 11 bases between. As DNA, the CDR3 is TGTGCCAGCAGCTTAGGACGGACAGCTAACACTGAAGCTTTCTTT. This codes for CASSLGRTANTEAFF.

The chain employs TRBV6-5 and TRBJ1-4, with D possibly TRBD1 on 6 matching bases. The CDR3 sequence is 15 residues long. CDR1 is MNHEY and CDR2 is SVGAGI in the germline V gene. Between the trimmed V and J ends, which lost 2 bases and 10 bases, there was a span of 17 bases. The CDR3 loop is CASSYQGQGFGKLFF. The CDR3 DNA reads as TGTGCCAGCAGTTACCAGGGGCAGGGATTCGGAAAACTGTTTTTT.

The CDR3, as DNA: TGCAGCGTCCAGCGGAACATGAACACTGAAGCTTTCTTT. Its translation is CSVQRNMNTEAFF. The chain couples TRBV29-1 to TRBJ1-1; no firm D call. The germline V gene has CDR1 SQVTM and CDR2 ANQGSEA. V was shortened by 6 bases and J by 0 bases, with 11 bases between the two germline ends. This CDR3 spans 13 amino acids.

Concerning this clone itself: Additional DNA sequences in this sample encode the identical CDR3. This chain connects TRBV29-1 to TRBJ2-5; 14 positions match TRBD2. The CDR3 is 15 amino acids. V lost 4 bases and J lost 5; bases outside the gene matches: 6. Germline V gene data show CDR1 as SQVTM and CDR2 as ANQGSEA. CDR3 region: CSVATSGGARETQYF. CDR3 nucleotide sequence: TGCAGCGTTGCGACTAGCGGGGGGGCTCGGGAGACCCAGTACTTC.

The V gene is TRBV7-9, the J gene TRBJ2-1; D gene unclear. The V gene lost 2 bases and the J gene lost 5 bases, with 7 bases spanning the gap. Germline CDR1 SEHNR, CDR2 FQNEAQ (reference sequence). CDR3 length: 13 residues. CDR3 nucleotides: TGTGCCAGCAGCTTAAGAGGCAACAATGAGCAGTTCTTC. It specifies CASSLRGNNEQFF. Variable domain in full (rest from reference TRBV7-9 and TRBJ2-1): DTGVSQNPRHKITKRGQNVTFRCDPISEHNRLYWYRQTLGQGPEFLTYFQNEAQLEKSRLLSDRFSAERPKGSFSTLEIQRTEQGDSAMYLCASSLRGNNEQFFGPGTRLTVL.